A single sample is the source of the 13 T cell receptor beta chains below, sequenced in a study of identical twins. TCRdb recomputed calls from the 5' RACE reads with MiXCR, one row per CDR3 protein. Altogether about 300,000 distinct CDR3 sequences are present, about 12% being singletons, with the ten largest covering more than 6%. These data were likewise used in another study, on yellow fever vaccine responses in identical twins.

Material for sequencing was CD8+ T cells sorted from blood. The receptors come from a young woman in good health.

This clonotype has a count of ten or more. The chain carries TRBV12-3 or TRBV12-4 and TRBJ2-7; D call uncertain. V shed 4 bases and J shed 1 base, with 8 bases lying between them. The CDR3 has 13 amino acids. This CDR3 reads CASSSGLSYEQYF. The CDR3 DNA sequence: TGTGCCAGCAGTTCCGGGTTGTCCTACGAGCAGTACTTC.

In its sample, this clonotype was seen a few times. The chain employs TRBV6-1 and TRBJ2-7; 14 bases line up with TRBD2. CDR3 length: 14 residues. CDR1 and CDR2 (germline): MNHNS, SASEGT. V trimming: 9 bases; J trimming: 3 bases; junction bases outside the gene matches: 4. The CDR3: CASLGLAGGYEQYF. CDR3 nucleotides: TGTGCCAGTCTTGGACTAGCGGGAGGCTACGAGCAGTACTTC.

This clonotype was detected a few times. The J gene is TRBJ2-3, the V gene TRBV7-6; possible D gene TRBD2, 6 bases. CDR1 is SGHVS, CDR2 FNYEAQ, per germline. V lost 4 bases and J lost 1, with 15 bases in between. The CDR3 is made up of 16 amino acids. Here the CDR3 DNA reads TGTGCCAGCAGCTCCCAGCGGGTCAGACGCACAGATACGCAGTATTTT. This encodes CASSSQRVRRTDTQYF.

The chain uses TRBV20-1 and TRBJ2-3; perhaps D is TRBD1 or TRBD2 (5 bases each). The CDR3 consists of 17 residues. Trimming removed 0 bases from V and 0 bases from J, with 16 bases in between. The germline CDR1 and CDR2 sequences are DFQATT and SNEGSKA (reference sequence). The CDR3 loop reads CSARDWGRWTSTDTQYF. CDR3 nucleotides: TGCAGTGCTAGAGATTGGGGCCGTTGGACTAGCACAGATACGCAGTATTTT.

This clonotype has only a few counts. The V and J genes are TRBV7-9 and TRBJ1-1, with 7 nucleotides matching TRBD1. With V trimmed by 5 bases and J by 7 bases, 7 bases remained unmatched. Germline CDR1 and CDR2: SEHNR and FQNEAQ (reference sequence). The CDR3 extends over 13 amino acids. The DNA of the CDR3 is TGTGCCAGCAGCATCTCAGGGGGTATTGAAGCTTTCTTT. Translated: CASSISGGIEAFF.

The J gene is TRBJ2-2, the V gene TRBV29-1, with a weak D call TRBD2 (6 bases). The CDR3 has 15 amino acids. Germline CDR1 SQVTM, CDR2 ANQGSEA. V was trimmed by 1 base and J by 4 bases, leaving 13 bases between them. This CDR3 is CSVEGPGLTTGELFF. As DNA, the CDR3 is TGCAGCGTTGAAGGACCCGGACTAACCACCGGGGAGCTGTTTTTT.

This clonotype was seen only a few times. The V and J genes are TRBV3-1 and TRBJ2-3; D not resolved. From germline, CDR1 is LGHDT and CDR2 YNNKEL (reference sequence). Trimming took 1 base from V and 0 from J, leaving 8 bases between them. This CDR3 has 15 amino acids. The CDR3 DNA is TGTGCCAGCAGCCAAGCGGGCTACAGCACAGATACGCAGTATTTT. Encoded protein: CASSQAGYSTDTQYF.

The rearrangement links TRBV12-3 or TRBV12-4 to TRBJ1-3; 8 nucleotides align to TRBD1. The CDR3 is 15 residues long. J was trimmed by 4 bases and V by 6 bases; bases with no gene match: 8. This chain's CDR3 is CASSPDRGKGNTIYF. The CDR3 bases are TGTGCCAGCAGCCCTGACAGGGGAAAAGGAAACACCATATATTTT.

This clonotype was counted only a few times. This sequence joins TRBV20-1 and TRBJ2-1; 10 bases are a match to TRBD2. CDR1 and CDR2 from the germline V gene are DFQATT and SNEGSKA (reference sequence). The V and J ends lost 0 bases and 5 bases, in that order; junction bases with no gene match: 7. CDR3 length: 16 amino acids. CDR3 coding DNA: TGCAGTGCTAGAGATCTAGCCAGCGGGGGGGACAATGAGCAGTTCTTC. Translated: CSARDLASGGDNEQFF.

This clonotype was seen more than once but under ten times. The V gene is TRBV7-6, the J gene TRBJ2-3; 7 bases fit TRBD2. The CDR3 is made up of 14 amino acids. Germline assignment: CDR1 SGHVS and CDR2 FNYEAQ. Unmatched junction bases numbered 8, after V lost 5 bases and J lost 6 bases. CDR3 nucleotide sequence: TGTGCCAGCAGCGGGGAGGGGATCGACGATACGCAGTATTTT. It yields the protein CASSGEGIDDTQYF.

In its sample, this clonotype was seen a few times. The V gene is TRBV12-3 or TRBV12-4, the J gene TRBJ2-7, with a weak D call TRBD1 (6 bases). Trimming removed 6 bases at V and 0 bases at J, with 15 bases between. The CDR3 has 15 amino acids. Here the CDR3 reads CASSTEGQASYEQYF. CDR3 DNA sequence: TGTGCCAGCAGCACTGAGGGACAAGCCTCCTACGAGCAGTACTTC.

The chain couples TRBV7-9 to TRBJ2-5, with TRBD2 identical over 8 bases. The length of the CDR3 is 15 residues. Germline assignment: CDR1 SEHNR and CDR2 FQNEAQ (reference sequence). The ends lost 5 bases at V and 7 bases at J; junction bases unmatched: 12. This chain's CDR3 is CASSPRTSHPGTQYF. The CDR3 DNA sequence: TGTGCCAGCAGCCCCCGGACTAGCCATCCTGGGACCCAGTACTTC.

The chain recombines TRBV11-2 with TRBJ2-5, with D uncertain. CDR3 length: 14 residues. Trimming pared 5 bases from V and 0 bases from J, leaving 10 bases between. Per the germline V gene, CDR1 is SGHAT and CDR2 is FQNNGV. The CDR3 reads CASSPRTDQETQYF. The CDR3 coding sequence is TGTGCCAGCAGCCCGCGGACGGACCAAGAGACCCAGTACTTC.